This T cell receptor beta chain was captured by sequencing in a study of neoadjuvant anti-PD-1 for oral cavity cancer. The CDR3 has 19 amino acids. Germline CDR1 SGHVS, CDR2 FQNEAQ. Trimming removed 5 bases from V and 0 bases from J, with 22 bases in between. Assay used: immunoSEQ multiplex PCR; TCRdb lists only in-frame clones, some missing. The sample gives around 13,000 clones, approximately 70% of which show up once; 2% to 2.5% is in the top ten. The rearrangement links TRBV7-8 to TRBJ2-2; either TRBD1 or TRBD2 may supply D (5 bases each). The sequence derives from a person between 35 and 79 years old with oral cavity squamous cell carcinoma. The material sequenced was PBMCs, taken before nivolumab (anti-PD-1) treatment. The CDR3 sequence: CASSGGYSRRTSNTGELFF. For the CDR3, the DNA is TGTGCCAGCAGCGGTGGGTATAGTAGGAGGACATCGAACACCGGGGAGCTGTTTTTT.